Following are 6 T cell receptor beta chains from one sample sequenced in a study of blood T cell repertoires in COVID-19. Sequencing used immunoSEQ multiplex PCR; TCRdb keeps in-frame clones, though not all of them. Of about 320,000 clones listed, 87% are singletons. The material sequenced was PBMCs or T cells enriched from blood (not recorded which). These receptors all come from a woman aged 18-29 years who had recovered from COVID-19.

The gene calls are TRBV3-1 (or the pseudogene TRBV3-2) and TRBJ1-1, with D possibly matching TRBD1 (6 bases). The CDR3 has 11 residues. From germline, CDR1 is LGHDT and CDR2 YNNKEL (reference sequence). V gave up 6 bases and J gave up 7 bases, with 9 bases separating them. CDR3 sequence: CASSLQGEAFF. In DNA, the CDR3 is TGTGCCAGCAGTCTACAGGGTGAAGCTTTCTTT.

The chain links TRBV6-5 to TRBJ2-5; perhaps TRBD1 as D (6 bases). The CDR3 extends over 14 amino acids. Germline lookup yields CDR1 MNHEY and CDR2 SVGAGI. Trimming stripped 5 bases from V and 7 bases from J, with 17 bases between. DNA of the CDR3: TGTGCCAGCAGTCAGACAGGACGCGAGGGGACCCAGTACTTC. Residues: CASSQTGREGTQYF.

The chain is built from TRBV30 and TRBJ2-7; 9 bases line up with TRBD1. With 3 bases clipped from V and 4 bases from J, the junction kept 1 base outside the gene matches. This CDR3 spans 12 amino acids. Germline CDR1 GTSNPN, CDR2 SVGIG (reference sequence). CDR3 sequence reads: CAWRGTGYEQYF. The CDR3 bases are TGTGCCTGGAGGGGGACAGGGTACGAGCAGTACTTC.

V is TRBV11-3 and J is TRBJ2-3; 10 bases agree with TRBD2. The J segment lost 0 bases and the V segment lost 4 bases, leaving 4 bases of the junction unmatched. The CDR3 is 16 residues long. Germline loops: CDR1 SGHNT, CDR2 YENEEA. CDR3 DNA sequence: TGTGCCAGCAGCTGCGGGACTAGCGAGAGCACAGATACGCAGTATTTT. This codes for CASSCGTSESTDTQYF.

This sequence joins TRBV12-3 or TRBV12-4 and TRBJ1-5; D gene uncertain. The CDR3 spans 13 residues. V was pared by 6 bases and J by 9 bases, with 15 bases between. The CDR3 sequence: CASSTARSGPQHF. The CDR3 DNA reads as TGTGCCAGCAGCACTGCTCGGAGTGGGCCCCAGCATTTT.

The chain recombines TRBV5-1 with TRBJ2-3, with TRBD1 identical over 12 bases. Germline CDR1 reads SGHRS; CDR2 reads YFSETQ. J lost 3 bases, V lost 4 bases, and 6 bases had no gene match. The CDR3 has 16 amino acids. CDR3 in DNA: TGCGCCAGCAGCCCGGGGACAGGGGGCGGAACAGATACGCAGTATTTT. Amino acid sequence: CASSPGTGGGTDTQYF.